Listed below are T cell receptor beta chains from one sample, sequenced in a study of PD-L1 blockade in urothelial cancer. Generated by immunoSEQ multiplex PCR, the TCRdb table keeps only in-frame clones and is missing some. The top ten hold 2% to 3% of the sample, which has fewer than 130,000 clones, about 85% seen once. Sequencing used PBMCs, obtained around atezolizumab (anti-PD-L1) treatment. The receptors here all came from a man aged 50 or older with urothelial cancer. Both conserved end residues are part of each CDR3. A D gene is named only where the DNA matches it firmly. Clone size, where shown, is once, few, many, or a class for clones that have expanded.

d_call | j_call | clone_size | v_call | cdr3_aa | cdr3_nt
TRBD2 | TRBJ2-1 | . | TRBV11-2 | CASSLGGTSGSEQFF | TGTGCCAGCAGCTTAGGCGGGACTAGCGGGAGTGAACAGTTCTTC
. | TRBJ1-3 | few | TRBV30 | CAWSRFSGNTIYF | TGTGCCTGGAGCAGGTTCTCTGGAAACACCATATATTTT
. | TRBJ1-1 | . | TRBV6-1 | CASSRTNTEAFF | TGTGCCAGCAGTAGGACAAACACTGAAGCTTTCTTT
TRBD2 | TRBJ2-7 | . | TRBV6-6 | CASGMTSKPYEQYF | TGTGCCAGCGGGATGACTAGCAAACCCTACGAGCAGTACTTC
. | TRBJ1-5 | . | TRBV27 | CASSLGRGNQPQHF | TGTGCCAGCAGTTTAGGACGAGGGAATCAGCCCCAGCATTTT
. | TRBJ2-7 | few | TRBV2 | CASMQGSWYEQYF | TGTGCCAGCATGCAGGGTAGTTGGTACGAGCAGTACTTC
. | TRBJ1-3 | . | TRBV9 | CASSPTGVGNTIYF | TGTGCCAGCAGCCCCACCGGGGTTGGAAACACCATATATTTT
. | TRBJ1-4 | . | TRBV18 | CASSPKTGIVDEKLFF | TGTGCCAGCTCACCCAAAACAGGGATCGTTGATGAAAAACTGTTTTTT
TRBD1 | TRBJ2-5 | . | TRBV19 | CASSSTGRFSQETQYF | TGTGCCAGTAGTTCGACAGGGAGATTTTCCCAAGAGACCCAGTACTTC
TRBD2 | TRBJ2-4 | few | TRBV15 | CATSSRTRLAKNIQYF | TGTGCCACCAGCAGCCGGACTAGACTAGCCAAAAACATTCAGTACTTC
TRBD1 | TRBJ2-5 | . | TRBV18 | CASSPVGTVIETQYF | TGTGCCAGCTCACCCGTCGGGACAGTAATAGAGACCCAGTACTTC
. | TRBJ2-7 | once | TRBV11-2 | CASSLVRTRPYEQYF | TGTGCCAGCAGCTTAGTTCGGACTCGGCCTTACGAGCAGTACTTC
TRBD1 | TRBJ2-1 | . | TRBV15 | CATSRETGEVNEQFF | TGTGCCACCAGCAGAGAAACAGGGGAAGTGAATGAGCAGTTCTTC
. | TRBJ2-5 | few | TRBV7-9 | CASSLSGVETQYF | TGTGCCAGCAGCTTATCCGGAGTGGAGACCCAGTACTTC
TRBD2 | TRBJ2-7 | . | TRBV9 | CASSHREGYEQYF | TGTGCCAGCAGCCATAGGGAGGGTTACGAGCAGTACTTC
TRBD2 | TRBJ2-7 | . | TRBV10-2 | CASRTGLAGVYEQYF | TGCGCCAGCAGAACGGGACTAGCGGGAGTCTACGAGCAGTACTTC
TRBD2 | TRBJ2-5 | . | TRBV15 | CATRRELAGVQETQYF | TGTGCCACCCGAAGGGAGCTAGCGGGGGTCCAAGAGACCCAGTACTTC
. | TRBJ2-3 | . | TRBV6-5 | CASSYGAETDTQYF | TGTGCCAGCAGTTACGGGGCGGAAACAGATACGCAGTATTTT
. | TRBJ2-1 | . | TRBV29-1 | CSVVLRGRARNEQFF | TGCAGCGTTGTATTAAGGGGGAGGGCAAGGAATGAGCAGTTCTTC
TRBD1 | TRBJ1-1 | . | TRBV6-5 | CASRDRGAAEAFF | TGTGCCAGCAGGGACAGGGGAGCTGCTGAAGCTTTCTTT
. | TRBJ1-2 | . | TRBV28 | CASIAPGSYGYTF | TGTGCCAGCATTGCTCCAGGATCCTATGGCTACACCTTC
TRBD2 | TRBJ2-7 | once | TRBV10-2 | CASSPVLAGDGEQYF | TGCGCCAGCAGTCCAGTATTAGCGGGAGATGGAGAGCAGTACTTC
TRBD2 | TRBJ2-5 | . | TRBV11-2 | CASSLKRLAGQETQYF | TGTGCCAGCAGCTTAAAGAGACTAGCGGGGCAAGAGACCCAGTACTTC
TRBD2 | TRBJ2-1 | . | TRBV7-9 | CASSYSGSSGNEQFF | TGTGCCAGCAGTTATAGCGGGAGTAGTGGAAATGAGCAGTTCTTC
TRBD2 | TRBJ2-7 | once | TRBV7-2 | CASSAWTSGRVAYEQYF | TGTGCCAGCAGCGCCTGGACTAGCGGGAGGGTCGCCTACGAGCAGTACTTC
TRBD2 | TRBJ2-3 | . | TRBV6-6 | CAIREGGTDTQYF | TGTGCCATTAGGGAGGGCGGGACAGATACGCAGTATTTT
. | TRBJ2-7 | few | TRBV7-2 | CASSPRLGPLVGGGLEQYF | TGTGCCAGCAGCCCCCGCCTAGGCCCCCTGGTCGGGGGAGGCCTGGAGCAGTACTTC
. | TRBJ2-2 | . | TRBV6-4 | CASSGDINTGELFF | TGTGCCAGCAGTGGGGACATAAACACCGGGGAGCTGTTTTTT
. | TRBJ2-1 | . | TRBV18 | CASSPTGGINEQFF | TGTGCCAGCTCACCTACCGGGGGTATCAATGAGCAGTTCTTC
. | TRBJ1-1 | . | TRBV7-3 | CASSRTGFSEAFF | TGTGCCAGCAGCAGAACAGGATTTTCTGAAGCTTTCTTT
. | TRBJ1-1 | . | TRBV18 | CASTTGRAEAFF | TGTGCCAGCACAACAGGTCGCGCTGAAGCTTTCTTT
. | TRBJ1-1 | few | TRBV30 | CAFSRRSTEAFF | TGTGCCTTTTCCCGAAGGAGCACTGAAGCTTTCTTT
TRBD2 | TRBJ2-2 | . | TRBV5-1 | CASKGGGGANTGELFF | TGCGCCAGCAAGGGTGGCGGGGGTGCGAACACCGGGGAGCTGTTTTTT
. | TRBJ1-4 | . | TRBV5-5 | CATKSGWTNEKLFF | TGTGCCACCAAATCAGGGTGGACTAATGAAAAACTGTTTTTT
. | TRBJ2-2 | . | TRBV5-1 | CASSVDNHNTGELFF | TGCGCCAGCAGCGTGGACAACCACAACACCGGGGAGCTGTTTTTT
TRBD2 | TRBJ2-7 | . | TRBV11-3 | CASSPSGITSYEQYF | TGTGCCAGCAGCCCTAGCGGGATTACCTCCTACGAGCAGTACTTC
TRBD2 | TRBJ2-7 | once | TRBV5-1 | CASSPGTSGRNYEQYF | TGCGCCAGCAGCCCCGGGACTAGCGGGAGGAACTACGAGCAGTACTTC
TRBD2 | TRBJ2-5 | . | TRBV5-5 | CASSLLAAQETQYF | TGTGCCAGCAGCTTACTAGCGGCACAAGAGACCCAGTACTTC
TRBD1 | TRBJ1-2 | . | TRBV2 | CASRVTLQGAIFYGYTF | TGTGCCAGCAGAGTAACCCTACAGGGGGCGATTTTCTATGGCTACACCTTC
TRBD1 | TRBJ1-5 | . | TRBV4-1 | CASSQDSRGRNQPQHF | TGCGCCAGCAGCCAAGATAGCAGGGGGCGGAATCAGCCCCAGCATTTT
. | TRBJ2-3 | . | TRBV7-6 | CASSTRTGSADTQYF | TGTGCCAGCAGCACCAGGACGGGGAGCGCAGATACGCAGTATTTT
TRBD1 | TRBJ1-5 | . | TRBV18 | CASSPTGQGSNQPQHF | TGTGCCAGCTCACCTACGGGACAGGGGTCAAATCAGCCCCAGCATTTT
TRBD2 | TRBJ2-7 | . | TRBV11-2 | CASSSIRTSGNSYEQYF | TGTGCCAGCAGTTCTATAAGGACTAGCGGGAACTCCTACGAGCAGTACTTC